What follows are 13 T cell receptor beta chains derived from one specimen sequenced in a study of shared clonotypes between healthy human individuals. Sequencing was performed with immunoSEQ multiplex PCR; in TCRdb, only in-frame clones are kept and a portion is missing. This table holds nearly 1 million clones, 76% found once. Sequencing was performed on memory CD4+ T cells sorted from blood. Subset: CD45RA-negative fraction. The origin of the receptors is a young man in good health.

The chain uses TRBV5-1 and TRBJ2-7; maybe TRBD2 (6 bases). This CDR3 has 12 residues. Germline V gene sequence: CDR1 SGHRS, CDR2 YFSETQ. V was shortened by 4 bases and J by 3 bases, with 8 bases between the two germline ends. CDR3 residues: CASSRGDYEQYF. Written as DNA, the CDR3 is TGCGCCAGCAGCCGCGGGGACTACGAGCAGTACTTC.

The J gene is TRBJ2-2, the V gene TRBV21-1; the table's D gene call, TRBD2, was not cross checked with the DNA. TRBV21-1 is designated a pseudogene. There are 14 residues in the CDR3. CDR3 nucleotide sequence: TGTGCCAGCAGCTCGCGGAGGAGCCCCGGGGAGCTGTTTTTT. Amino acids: CASSSRRSPGELFF.

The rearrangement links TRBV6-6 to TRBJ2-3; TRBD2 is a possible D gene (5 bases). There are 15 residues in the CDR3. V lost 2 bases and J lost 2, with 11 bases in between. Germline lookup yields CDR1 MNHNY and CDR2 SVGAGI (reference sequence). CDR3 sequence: CASSYQQRLTDTQYF. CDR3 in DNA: TGTGCCAGCAGTTACCAACAGCGGCTCACAGATACGCAGTATTTT.

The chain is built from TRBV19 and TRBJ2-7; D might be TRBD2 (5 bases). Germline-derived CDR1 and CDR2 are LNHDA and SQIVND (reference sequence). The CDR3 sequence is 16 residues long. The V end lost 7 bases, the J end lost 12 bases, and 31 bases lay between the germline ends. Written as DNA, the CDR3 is TGTGCCAGTACTCAACATGTCGGGAAACCGTTAGAAGGCGGGTACTTC. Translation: CASTQHVGKPLEGGYF.

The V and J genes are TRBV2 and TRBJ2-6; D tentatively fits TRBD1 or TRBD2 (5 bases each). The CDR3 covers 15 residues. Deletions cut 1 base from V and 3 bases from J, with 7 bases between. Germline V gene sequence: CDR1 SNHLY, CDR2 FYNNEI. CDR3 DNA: TGTGCCAGCAGTGAAGTGAGGGGTGGGGCCAACGTCCTGACTTTC. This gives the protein CASSEVRGGANVLTF.

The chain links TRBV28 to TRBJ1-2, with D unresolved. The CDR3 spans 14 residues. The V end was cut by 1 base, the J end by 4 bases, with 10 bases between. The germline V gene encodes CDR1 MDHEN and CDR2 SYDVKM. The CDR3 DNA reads TGTGCCAGCAGTTTATCGAGGGAGGGCTATGGCTACACCTTC. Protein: CASSLSREGYGYTF.

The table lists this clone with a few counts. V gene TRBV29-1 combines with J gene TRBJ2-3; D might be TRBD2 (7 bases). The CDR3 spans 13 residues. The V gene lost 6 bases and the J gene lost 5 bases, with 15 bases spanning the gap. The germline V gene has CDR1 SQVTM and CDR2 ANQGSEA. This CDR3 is CSVEGGARDTQYF. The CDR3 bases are TGCAGCGTCGAGGGGGGGGCCAGAGATACGCAGTATTTT.

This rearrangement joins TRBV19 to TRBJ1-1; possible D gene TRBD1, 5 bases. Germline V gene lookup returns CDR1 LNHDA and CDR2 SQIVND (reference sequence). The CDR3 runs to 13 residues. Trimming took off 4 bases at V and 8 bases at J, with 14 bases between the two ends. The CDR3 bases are TGTGCCAGTAGTACCCAGGGCAGGGTCGAAGCTTTCTTT. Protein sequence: CASSTQGRVEAFF.

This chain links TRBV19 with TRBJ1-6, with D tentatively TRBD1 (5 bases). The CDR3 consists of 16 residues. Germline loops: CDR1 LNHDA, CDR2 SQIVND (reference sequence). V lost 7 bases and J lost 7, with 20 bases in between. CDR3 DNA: TGTGCCAGTACCCTGCAGGGCGGGTACGGCAATTCACCCCTCCACTTT. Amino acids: CASTLQGGYGNSPLHF.

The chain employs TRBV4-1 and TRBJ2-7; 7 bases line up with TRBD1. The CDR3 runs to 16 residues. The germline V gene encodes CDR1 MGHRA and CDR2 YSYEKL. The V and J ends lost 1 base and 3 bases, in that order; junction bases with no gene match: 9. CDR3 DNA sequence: TGCGCCAGCAGCCAAGGAACGGGACAGAGATTCTACGAGCAGTACTTC. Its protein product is CASSQGTGQRFYEQYF.

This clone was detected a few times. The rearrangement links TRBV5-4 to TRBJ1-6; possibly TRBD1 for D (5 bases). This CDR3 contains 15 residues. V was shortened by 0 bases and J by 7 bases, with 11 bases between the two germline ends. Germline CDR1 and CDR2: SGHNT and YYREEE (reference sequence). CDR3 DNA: TGTGCCAGCAGCTTGGTTCAGGGAGGGAATTCACCCCTCCACTTT. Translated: CASSLVQGGNSPLHF.

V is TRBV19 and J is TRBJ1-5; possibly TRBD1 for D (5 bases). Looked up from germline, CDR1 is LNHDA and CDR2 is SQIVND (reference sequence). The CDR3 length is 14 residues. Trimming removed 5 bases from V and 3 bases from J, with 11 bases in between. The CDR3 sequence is CASSQQAFNQPQHF. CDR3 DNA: TGTGCCAGTAGTCAACAGGCATTCAATCAGCCCCAGCATTTT.

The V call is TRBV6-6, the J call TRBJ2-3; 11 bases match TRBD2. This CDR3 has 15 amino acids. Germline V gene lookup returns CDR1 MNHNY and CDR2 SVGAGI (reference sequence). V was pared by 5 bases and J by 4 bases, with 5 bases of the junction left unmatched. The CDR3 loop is CASSRNSGGADTQYF. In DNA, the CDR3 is TGTGCCAGCAGTCGCAATAGCGGGGGGGCAGATACGCAGTATTTT.